The clone carrying this TCR beta chain was seen ten or more times. The source of the sample is a study of response to subunit inactivated influenza vaccine. TCRdb processed the RT-PCR reads anew with MiXCR; each CDR3 protein has one entry. The repertoire consists of 150,000 to 200,000 distinct CDR3 sequences, with 7.5% to 10% occurring once and the leading ten covering under 13%. The receptor was derived from a man in his forties or fifties who received an inactivated influenza vaccine. Source: non-naive T cells sorted from PBMCs, taken on the day of vaccination.

CDR3 amino acids: CASSWDGSNTGELFF. In nucleotides, the CDR3 is TGCGCCAGCAGCTGGGACGGTTCGAACACCGGGGAGCTGTTTTTT. This chain joins TRBV5-1 and TRBJ2-2, with D possibly being TRBD1 or TRBD2 (5 bases each). This CDR3 contains 15 residues. The V and J ends lost 3 bases and 0 bases respectively, with 9 bases between them. CDR1 and CDR2 from the germline V gene are SGHRS and YFSETQ.